This TCR beta chain originates from a study of blood T cells in healthy people across ages. The study's findings and limits: Estimates drawn from one million T cells were deemed to understate diversity.

The authors ran a second PCR of roughly 7 to 11 cycles using a sample-barcoded 5' primer and a J-beta primer mix. Every individual sample yielded 2.5 million or more paired-end reads (each containing CDR3). Using its own MiXCR run on the 5' RACE reads, TCRdb lists one record per CDR3 protein. The profile shows hundreds of thousands of distinct CDR3 sequences, under 50% of them singletons. The germline V and J ends were trimmed by 4 bases and 7 bases, with 11 bases remaining between them. Looked up from germline, CDR1 is MDHEN and CDR2 is SYDVKM. The CDR3 consists of 12 residues. Regarding this clonotype: Its antigen is still unknown.

Material for sequencing was blood. The clonotype was recovered from a man in his thirties or forties in good health. The V and J genes are TRBV28 and TRBJ2-7; the D is unclear. The CDR3 loop reads CASSSSRNEQYF. The CDR3 region has the DNA TGTGCCAGCAGTTCCTCCCGCAATGAGCAGTACTTC.